This T cell receptor (beta chain) came from a study of blood T cell repertoires in COVID-19. Profiling relied on immunoSEQ multiplex PCR, and the TCRdb table lists in-frame clones only, not all of them. Among 50,000 to 60,000 clones listed, around 82% were seen once. The sequence came from a man older than 75 with COVID-19, enrolled during active disease. What was sequenced was peripheral blood.

CDR3 loop: CASSLDKSSYNEQFF. The CDR3 bases are TGCGCCAGCAGCTTAGACAAGAGCTCCTACAATGAGCAGTTCTTC. The gene calls are TRBV5-1 and TRBJ2-1; D remains ambiguous. The CDR3 runs to 15 residues. Germline CDR1 reads SGHRS; CDR2 reads YFSETQ. The germline V and J ends were trimmed by 2 bases and 0 bases, with 9 bases remaining between them.